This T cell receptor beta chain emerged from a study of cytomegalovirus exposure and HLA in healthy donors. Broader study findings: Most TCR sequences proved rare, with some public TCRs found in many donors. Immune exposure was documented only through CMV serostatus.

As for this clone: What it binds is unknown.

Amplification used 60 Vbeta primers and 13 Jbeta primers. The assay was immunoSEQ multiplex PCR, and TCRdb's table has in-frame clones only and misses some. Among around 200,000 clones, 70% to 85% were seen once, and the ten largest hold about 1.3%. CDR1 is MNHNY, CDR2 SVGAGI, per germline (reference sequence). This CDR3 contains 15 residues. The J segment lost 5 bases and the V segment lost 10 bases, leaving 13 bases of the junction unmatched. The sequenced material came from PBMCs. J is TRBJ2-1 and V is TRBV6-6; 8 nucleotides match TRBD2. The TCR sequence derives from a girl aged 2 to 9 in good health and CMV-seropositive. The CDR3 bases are TGTGCCAACTCCCCCGGAACTAGCGGAAACAATGAGCAGTTCTTC. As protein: CANSPGTSGNNEQFF.